This TCR beta chain was captured by sequencing in a study of cytomegalovirus exposure and HLA in healthy donors. Study summary: Among 398 genotyped donors, around 80% fell in the Caucasian-associated ancestry cluster. Overall study results and limits: Later, TCR association rates were found to vary by HLA locus, highest for DRB1 and lowest for HLA-C.

From germline, CDR1 is SNHLY and CDR2 FYNNEI. Trimming pared 5 bases from V and 5 bases from J, leaving 12 bases between. The CDR3 loop spans 13 amino acids. A multiplex PCR was run with 60 Vbeta primers and 13 Jbeta primers. Sequencing was performed with immunoSEQ multiplex PCR; in TCRdb, only in-frame clones are kept and a portion is missing. The sample holds some 150,000 clones; roughly 76% are singletons and the top ten take less than 15%. A remark on this clone: The antigen is undetermined.

The rearrangement uses TRBV2 and TRBJ2-5; D possibly corresponds to TRBD1 (6 bases). The source material was PBMCs. The sequence was collected from a woman aged 50 to 65 in good health and CMV-seronegative. CDR3 coding DNA: TGTGCCAGCAGTTACTCAGGGGAGGAGACCCAGTACTTC. This gives the protein CASSYSGEETQYF.